This T cell receptor (beta chain) originates from a study of early stage breast cancer tumors (dated by TCRdb to the late 2010s). Regarding the complete study: Of the 15 to 20 invasive breast tumors, about a dozen were found to be estrogen receptor-positive, progesterone receptor-positive and HER2-negative. Of the roughly twelve ER+/PR+/HER2- tumors, eight were classified as invasive ductal carcinomas and four as invasive lobular carcinomas. Across all samples, roughly 2,800,000 templates representing 1,097,674 unique clonotypes were detected. The average read coverage per sample was roughly 10-fold.

About 20-55 mg of tumor tissue was diced and typically yielded more than 2.5 ug of DNA. The study profiled bulk TCR beta-chain repertoires in matched peripheral blood, tumor and adjacent normal breast tissue taken from approximately 15 patients with early-stage breast cancer. After resection, visually identified tumor tissue was excised and placed in prechilled RNAlater. Tumor tissue (roughly 18-55 mg) was diced and homogenized in RLTplus buffer with beta-mercaptoethanol and antifoaming agent using a TissueLyser II. Genomic DNA was extracted with the Qiagen AllPrep DNA/RNA Mini kit. The CDR3 measures 16 amino acids from cysteine to phenylalanine. Only CDR3 DNA is held: 48 bases, read in frame from base 1. V and J are truncated by 0 bases and 0 bases respectively, leaving an intervening sequence of 10 bases. CDR1 and CDR2 (SGDLS, YYNGEE) derive from the germline V gene. The investigation overall reported the following: Repertoires from blood and normal breast were more alike than repertoires from blood and tumor, and in about 85% of the 16 patients, comparing each tissue with blood separated tumor from normal. Enriched TCRB sequences shared across patients were mostly commonly generated sequences, unlikely to play an important role in the tumor microenvironment. Tumors showed 2 to 2.5-fold higher T cell density and higher clonality than adjacent normal breast tissue. Because the cohort was small, analysis by tumor subtype was not possible. Chain pairing and functional markers such as CD4, CD8 and FOXP3 were not captured by bulk genomic DNA sequencing of unsorted cells.

Every sample was amplified as two independent genomic DNA replicates, using around 0.46 ug for blood and approximately 1.4 ug for tumor or normal breast. Following the manufacturer's instructions, the ImmunoSeq Intro kit was used to carry out TCRB sequencing on genomic DNA. Multiplex PCR was run for about 30 cycles using proprietary primers and spike-in control sequences for absolute quantification. Single-end 150-bp reads were used to sequence an 87-bp fragment spanning the CDR3 plus the flanking V and J genes. Each lane of an Illumina MiSeq running version 3.0 chemistry carried seven multiplexed samples, with two replicates apiece. Concerning the study's data processing: The vendor's proprietary pipeline handled the raw data processing, merging both replicates into a single result for each sample. Productive rearrangements sharing the V-gene family, CDR3 amino acid sequence and J-gene segment were defined as clonotypes. Clonality was computed as 1 minus the normalized Shannon entropy (Pielou evenness) of TCRB abundances. To estimate T cell density, the total number of templates was divided by the number of input cells, which was inferred from the amount of DNA input. Recon was used with default parameters to estimate total repertoire diversity and clonality. A clonotype was considered tumor-enriched if its abundance in tumor exceeded 0.1% and was at least 32-fold higher than its abundance in normal breast. The clones in this table, taken by TCRdb from immuneACCESS, are in-frame only. Not every clone is retained; where verified, under half of the shortfall comes from an unresolved V gene, and the cause of the rest is unknown. V and J calls and clone size come straight from that table; D and trimming were deduced from the DNA. Recorded for this sample are over 8,500 clones; about two thirds of them occurred a single time. The ten largest clones represent around 21% of the sample.

To note about this clone: Its antigen is still unknown. Per-nucleotide qualities are absent, and no much larger clonotype sits a single base away.

The sample taken for sequencing was breast tumor tissue. The TCR sequence derives from a person aged 35 to 50 with breast cancer. Recombination linked TRBV9 to TRBJ2-4, with no reliable assignment of the D segment. The CDR3 reads CASSVAPSLAKNIQYF. The nucleotide sequence is TGTGCCAGCAGCGTAGCTCCGTCCCTAGCCAAAAACATTCAGTACTTC.